This passage covers 9 T cell receptor beta chains from one sample sequenced in a study of neurological immune-mediated disorders. Time point: technical triplicate 2. Each CDR3 protein is one row after TCRdb ran MiXCR on the 5' RACE reads. The data show tens of thousands of distinct CDR3 sequences, less than 25% seen once. The sample comprised PBMCs. These TCRs come from a man aged 55 to 70 with HTLV-1-associated myelopathy (HAM/TSP).

This clonotype was seen repeatedly, ten times or more. The rearrangement joins TRBV5-1 to TRBJ2-3; maybe TRBD2 (6 bases). Trimming removed 0 bases from V and 6 bases from J, with 14 bases in between. Germline lookup yields CDR1 SGHRS and CDR2 YFSETQ. This CDR3 spans 15 amino acids. The CDR3 DNA follows: TGCGCCAGCAGCTTGGCCCCGGTGGAGGGGGATACGCAGTATTTT. Amino acids: CASSLAPVEGDTQYF.

At least ten counts were recorded for this clonotype. The V and J genes are TRBV14 and TRBJ2-3; D gene ambiguous. V was trimmed by 0 bases and J by 6 bases, leaving 13 bases between them. Germline loops: CDR1 SGHDN, CDR2 FVKESK. This CDR3 region has 15 residues. The CDR3 region is CASSQDASPIDTQYF. The CDR3 nucleotides read TGTGCCAGCAGCCAAGATGCCAGTCCCATCGATACGCAGTATTTT.

This clonotype was detected ten times or more. The chain joins TRBV5-6 to TRBJ1-2; 7 positions agree with TRBD1. V was pared by 0 bases and J by 7 bases, with 9 bases of the junction left unmatched. This CDR3 spans 15 amino acids. CDR1 is SGHDT and CDR2 is YYEEEE in the germline V gene. The CDR3 sequence is CASSLEGTALRGYTF. CDR3 DNA sequence: TGTGCCAGCAGCTTGGAGGGGACAGCCCTCCGTGGCTACACCTTC.

The sample holds one count of this clonotype. The chain carries TRBV7-2 and TRBJ2-3; tentatively, D is TRBD2 (5 bases). CDR3 length: 14 residues. Germline V gene data show CDR1 as SGHTA and CDR2 as FQGNSA. V was cut by 4 bases and J by 4 bases, with 12 bases left in between. The CDR3 DNA sequence: TGTGCCAGCAGCTCGGGGTGGGGTGCAGATACGCAGTATTTT. Its translation is CASSSGWGADTQYF.

This clonotype was picked up many times. The genes are TRBV6-6 and TRBJ2-7, with D possibly being TRBD1 (6 bases). The CDR3 spans 15 residues. Germline lookup yields CDR1 MNHNY and CDR2 SVGAGI (reference sequence). Trimming pared 8 bases from V and 4 bases from J, leaving 21 bases between. The CDR3 coding sequence is TGTGCCAGCCAGGGTCGCGGTTCAGGGGATTACGAGCAGTACTTC. It encodes CASQGRGSGDYEQYF.

This clonotype was detected many times. The chain couples TRBV10-3 to TRBJ1-2; D gene ambiguous. Germline V gene sequence: CDR1 ENHRY, CDR2 SYGVKD. CDR3 size: 14 residues. Trimming stripped 4 bases from V and 4 bases from J, with 13 bases between. CDR3 sequence: CAISARAGSYGYTF. CDR3 nucleotides: TGTGCCATCAGTGCCCGAGCGGGATCCTATGGCTACACCTTC.

As for this clonotype: A read error is possible here, since a much larger clone lies one base away. This chain connects TRBV14 to TRBJ2-2; the D gene could be TRBD1 or TRBD2 (5 bases each). The CDR3 extends over 16 amino acids. From germline, CDR1 is SGHDN and CDR2 FVKESK. The CDR3 region has the DNA TGTGTCAGCAGCCACTCCGGGACGGCGAACACCGGGGAGCTGTTTTTT. Translating gives CVSSHSGTANTGELFF.

The chain carries TRBV12-3 or TRBV12-4 and TRBJ2-2; TRBD1 is a possible D gene (7 bases). The V gene lost 8 bases and the J gene lost 6 bases, with 19 bases spanning the gap. The CDR3 loop spans 15 amino acids. CDR3 in DNA: TGTGCCAGCCATGGGGGACCAGGGGGGTCCGGGGAGCTGTTTTTT. It translates to CASHGGPGGSGELFF.

The rearrangement uses TRBV10-3 and TRBJ1-2, with D hard to call. The CDR3 loop spans 14 amino acids. Looked up from germline, CDR1 is ENHRY and CDR2 is SYGVKD. The V end lost 0 bases, the J end lost 4 bases, and 9 bases lay between the germline ends. DNA for the CDR3: TGTGCCATCAGTGAGTCGAGTCAGTCCTATGGCTACACCTTC. Amino acids: CAISESSQSYGYTF.